This T cell receptor beta chain was sequenced for a study of T cell changes during pregnancy in multiple sclerosis. The protocol was immunoSEQ multiplex PCR, while the TCRdb copy is restricted to in-frame clones and leaves out a portion. This table holds around 80,000 clones, about 91% found once. This CDR3 comprises 14 residues. The V segment lost 4 bases and the J segment 6 bases; nucleotides outside the gene matches: 6. CDR1 is LNHDA, CDR2 SQIVND, per germline (reference sequence). This clone has just one count. This clonotype originated in a female donor with multiple sclerosis, enrolled in a pregnancy study. Here the sequenced sample was peripheral blood, taken before pregnancy. The rearrangement uses TRBV19 and TRBJ1-5, with 7 nucleotides matching TRBD1. CDR3 residues: CASSTTGDFQPQHF. In DNA form, the CDR3 reads TGTGCCAGTAGTACCACAGGGGACTTTCAGCCCCAGCATTTT.